One sample yielded the 22 T cell receptor delta chains listed below, sequenced in a study of delta chains in infants with herpesvirus infections. Reverse transcription of PBMC RNA used primers specific for the gamma and delta chains. TCRdb reran clone calling via CATT on the RT-PCR reads. The sample includes some 1,000 delta-chain clones, about 43% of them seen just once. Sequences were derived from peripheral blood, sampled at time point 3 of longitudinal follow-up. These receptors all come from a human donor who was a Ugandan infant, either HIV-exposed or HIV-unexposed (not recorded which).

V is TRDV1 and J is TRDJ1; TRDD3 matches at 12 bases. The CDR3 contains 22 residues. The germline gives CDR1 TSWWSYY, CDR2 QGS. V dropped 5 bases and J dropped 0; count of bases not matched to a gene: 22. The CDR3: CALGPPFLTNLWGIRYTDKLIF. In DNA form, the CDR3 reads TGTGCTCTTGGGCCGCCCTTCCTAACCAATCTCTGGGGGATACGGTACACCGATAAACTCATCTTT.

This clone occurred a few times. This chain links TRDV1 with TRDJ3; 9 bases map to TRDD3. Germline V gene data show CDR1 as TSWWSYY and CDR2 as QGS. Trimming removed 0 bases from V and 0 bases from J; junction bases left unmatched: 24. The CDR3 is made up of 26 amino acids. CDR3 protein: CALGELERPPLGLGDRSSWDTRQMFF. The CDR3 coding sequence is TGTGCTCTTGGGGAACTAGAGAGACCCCCGCTGGGACTGGGGGACCGTAGCTCCTGGGACACCCGACAGATGTTTTTC.

This clone was recorded a few times. The V call is TRDV1, the J call TRDJ2, with D hard to call. Per the germline V gene, CDR1 is TSWWSYY and CDR2 is QGS. Deletions cut 0 bases from V and 0 bases from J, with 5 bases between. This CDR3 has 15 amino acids. CDR3 sequence: CALGELRPLTAQLFF. DNA for the CDR3: TGTGCTCTTGGGGAACTAAGGCCTTTGACAGCACAACTCTTCTTT.

The V gene is TRDV1, the J gene TRDJ1, with TRDD3 matching over 11 bases. Trimming took 5 bases from V and 1 from J; bases not matched to a gene: 24. Germline V gives CDR1 TSWWSYY, CDR2 QGS. The CDR3 runs 22 residues. CDR3 in amino acids: CALGSFVPYAWGIRSPTDKLIF. The CDR3 bases are TGTGCTCTTGGGTCATTCGTCCCCTATGCTTGGGGGATACGGTCCCCCACCGATAAACTCATCTTT.

Relative to its sample, this clone is large. The chain has TRDV1 and TRDJ1; D not resolved. Germline lookup yields CDR1 TSWWSYY and CDR2 QGS. The V end lost 0 bases, the J end lost 10 bases, and 21 bases lay between the germline ends. The CDR3 consists of 16 residues. The CDR3 spells CALGELLPRTEDVLIF. DNA for the CDR3: TGTGCTCTTGGGGAACTATTACCCCGTACGGAAGACGTACTCATCTTT.

The J gene is TRDJ1, the V gene TRDV1, with D tentatively TRDD2 or TRDD3 (7 bases each). This CDR3 is built from 18 residues. Trimming shortened V by 2 bases and J by 4 bases, and 23 bases separated the two germline ends. Per germline, CDR1 TSWWSYY and CDR2 QGS. CDR3 residues: CALGERAFLRTGVDKLIF. The CDR3 coding sequence is TGTGCTCTTGGGGAAAGGGCCTTCCTCCGTACTGGGGTCGATAAACTCATCTTT.

This clone was found a few times. The rearrangement joins TRAV29/DV5 to TRDJ1, with 10 bases matching TRDD3. This CDR3 has 19 amino acids. The germline CDR1 and CDR2 sequences are NSMFDY and ISSIKDK. V lost 0 bases to trimming and J lost 0 bases; unmatched junction nucleotides: 14. This chain's CDR3 is CAASAILPFTGGYTDKLIF. The CDR3 DNA follows: TGTGCAGCAAGCGCGATCCTACCCTTTACTGGGGGATACACCGATAAACTCATCTTT.

For the CDR3, the DNA is TGTGCCTTCGCCCCCCTAGGCAGGGGATACGCGTATGGGGCCGATAAACTCATCTTT. Its protein is CAFAPLGRGYAYGADKLIF. This rearrangement joins TRDV3 to TRDJ1, with TRDD3 matching 9 bases. The CDR3 extends over 19 amino acids. Trimming removed 3 bases from V and 3 bases from J; junction bases left unmatched: 23. Germline CDR1 TVYSNPD, CDR2 GDNSRS (reference sequence).

The chain has TRAV29/DV5 and TRDJ1; D possibly corresponds to TRDD3 (5 bases). Trimming removed 0 bases from V and 0 bases from J, with 21 bases in between. Germline V gene sequence: CDR1 NSMFDY, CDR2 ISSIKDK. The CDR3 length is 18 residues. CDR3 DNA: TGTGCAGCAAGCGCGGGGGTCCGCCCGCCTTTCTACACCGATAAACTCATCTTT. It translates to CAASAGVRPPFYTDKLIF.

CDR3 sequence (DNA): TGTGCTCTTGCCAGAGGCCCGCGTCCTGGGAAAGTTTCGGACAAACTCATCTTT. Translated: CALARGPRPGKVSDKLIF. This chain links TRDV1 with TRDJ1; tentatively, D is TRDD3 (5 bases). V gave up 7 bases and J gave up 8 bases, with 32 bases separating them. The CDR3 length is 18 residues. Germline values: CDR1 TSWWSYY, CDR2 QGS.

This chain uses TRAV38-2/DV8 with TRDJ1; a weak D match, TRDD3 (6 bases). This CDR3 contains 16 residues. CDR1 is TSESDYY and CDR2 is QEAYKQQN in the germline V gene. Trimming removed 1 base at V and 0 bases at J, with 13 bases between. This CDR3 is CAYRSRGSKYTDKLIF. The DNA of the CDR3 is TGTGCTTATAGGAGCAGGGGATCCAAGTACACCGATAAACTCATCTTT.

The chain couples TRDV1 to TRDJ1; 12 positions match TRDD3. Germline CDR1 is TSWWSYY and CDR2 is QGS. The CDR3 is 21 amino acids. V dropped 3 bases and J dropped 1; count of bases not matched to a gene: 18. The CDR3 protein is CALGDSFLYWGILDSTDKLIF. The CDR3 region has the DNA TGTGCTCTTGGGGATTCCTTTCTGTACTGGGGGATACTCGATTCCACCGATAAACTCATCTTT.

This chain links TRDV2 with TRDJ1, with 7 nucleotides matching TRDD3. With V trimmed by 3 bases and J by 0 bases, 9 bases remained unmatched. The CDR3 is 16 amino acids. CDR1 GEAIGNYY and CDR2 EKD come from the germline V gene. The CDR3 DNA follows: TGTGCCTGTGACTCCCACTGGGGATGGTACACCGATAAACTCATCTTT. Its protein is CACDSHWGWYTDKLIF.

The chain carries TRDV1 and TRDJ1; 8 positions agree with TRDD2. Per germline, CDR1 TSWWSYY and CDR2 QGS. The CDR3 is 21 residues long. The trim removed 2 bases at V and 0 bases at J, leaving 20 bases unmatched. The CDR3, as DNA: TGTGCTCTTGGGGAATCTCTTCCTACAATCAGATACGACCCGTACACCGATAAACTCATCTTT. It yields the protein CALGESLPTIRYDPYTDKLIF.

The chain has TRDV1 and TRDJ1, with a possible D match to TRDD3 (6 bases). This CDR3 spans 20 amino acids. Trimming left V 4 bases short and J 1 base short, with 28 bases between. Germline V gene sequence: CDR1 TSWWSYY, CDR2 QGS. The CDR3 coding sequence is TGTGCTCTTGGGGTGGGGGCGCCGGGGGGACTCCGGCTCCGCACCGATAAACTCATCTTT. It is translated as CALGVGAPGGLRLRTDKLIF.

V usage is TRDV1 and J usage is TRDJ1, with 13 bases identical to TRDD3. In germline, CDR1 is TSWWSYY, CDR2 QGS. The junction had 22 bases not matched to a gene; V was cut back by 0 bases and J by 0 bases. The CDR3 spans 24 residues. CDR3 residues: CALGELHPVYWGIRRVGNTDKLIF. The CDR3 nucleotides are TGTGCTCTTGGGGAACTCCATCCCGTGTACTGGGGGATACGCAGGGTAGGGAACACCGATAAACTCATCTTT.

A few counts support this clone. This chain joins TRDV2 and TRDJ1; TRDD3 matches 8 bases. This CDR3 has 17 amino acids. The junction had 13 bases not matched to a gene; V was cut back by 0 bases and J by 5 bases. The germline V gene encodes CDR1 GEAIGNYY and CDR2 EKD. CDR3 in amino acids: CACDTVERDTLSDKLIF. The DNA of the CDR3 is TGTGCCTGTGACACCGTGGAGCGGGATACGCTTTCGGATAAACTCATCTTT.

The J gene is TRDJ3, the V gene TRDV2; 11 nucleotides match TRDD3. The germline gives CDR1 GEAIGNYY, CDR2 EKD. Trimming removed 2 bases from V and 0 bases from J; junction bases left unmatched: 2. The CDR3 runs to 18 residues. The CDR3 sequence: CACDSTGGYSWDTRQMFF. The CDR3 DNA sequence: TGTGCCTGTGACAGTACTGGGGGATACTCCTGGGACACCCGACAGATGTTTTTC.

The chain recombines TRAV38-2/DV8 with TRDJ1; D call uncertain. Trimming pared 2 bases from V and 2 bases from J, leaving 19 bases between. Germline CDR1 and CDR2: TSESDYY and QEAYKQQN. The CDR3 has 17 amino acids. The CDR3 sequence: CAYRRRGNPGWTDKLIF. The CDR3 DNA sequence: TGTGCTTATAGGAGGCGAGGGAACCCGGGCTGGACCGATAAACTCATCTTT.

This clone was observed a few times. V gene TRDV1 combines with J gene TRDJ1, with D possibly being TRDD2 (5 bases). The CDR3 has 15 amino acids. The germline V and J ends were trimmed by 0 bases and 4 bases, with 12 bases remaining between them. The germline V gene has CDR1 TSWWSYY and CDR2 QGS. The CDR3 sequence: CALGELTYKGDKLIF. The CDR3 bases are TGTGCTCTTGGGGAACTGACCTACAAGGGCGATAAACTCATCTTT.

This clone qualifies as large (0.1 to 1%). This chain joins TRDV2 and TRDJ2, with TRDD3 matching 9 bases. Per germline, CDR1 GEAIGNYY and CDR2 EKD. V dropped 0 bases and J dropped 0; count of bases not matched to a gene: 1. The CDR3 runs to 16 residues. The CDR3 is CACDTVGDTLTAQLFF. The CDR3 coding sequence is TGTGCCTGTGACACCGTGGGGGATACTTTGACAGCACAACTCTTCTTT.

This clone was detected only a few times. The chain joins TRDV1 to TRDJ1; D tentatively fits TRDD2 or TRDD3 (6 bases each). V was trimmed by 1 base and J by 0 bases, leaving 27 bases between them. The CDR3 consists of 21 residues. Germline V lookup: CDR1 TSWWSYY, CDR2 QGS. CDR3 residues: CALGERGPSLSTGNYTDKLIF. CDR3 DNA: TGTGCTCTTGGGGAACGGGGCCCTTCCCTCTCTACTGGGAACTACACCGATAAACTCATCTTT.